One and the same sample provided the 28 T cell receptor beta chains below, sequenced in a study of CD8+ T cells in alopecia areata. RNA was isolated and reverse transcribed to cDNA, the sequencing template. The repertoire was sequenced with immunoSEQ multiplex PCR; TCRdb's copy has only in-frame clones and lacks some. Of over 110,000 clones in the sample, approximately 50% were seen once. This material consisted of CD4+ T cells sorted from blood, taken at week 0. These TCRs come from a human donor with alopecia areata.

This clone was picked up a small number of times. CDR3 in DNA: TGTGCCAGCAGTACCTCGAGGGGGACTGAAGCTTTCTTT. Protein sequence: CASSTSRGTEAFF. J is TRBJ1-1 and V is TRBV28, with a tentative D call TRBD1 (6 bases). Trimming shortened V by 5 bases and J by 5 bases, and 12 bases separated the two germline ends. This CDR3 has 13 residues. CDR1 and CDR2 from the germline V gene are MDHEN and SYDVKM. The full variable domain, rest sourced from reference TRBV28 and TRBJ1-1, is DVKVTQSSRYLVKRTGEKVFLECVQDMDHENMFWYRQDPGLGLRLIYFSYDVKMKEKGDIPEGYSVSREKKERFSLILESASTNQTSMYLCASSTSRGTEAFFGQGTRLTVV.

This clone was seen only a few times. The gene calls are TRBV30 and TRBJ2-2; D gene ambiguous. CDR3 length: 13 residues. Trimming left V 5 bases short and J 6 bases short, with 13 bases between. Germline V gene data show CDR1 as GTSNPN and CDR2 as SVGIG (reference sequence). CDR3 sequence: CAWALQRPGELFF. The CDR3 DNA sequence: TGTGCCTGGGCCTTGCAGCGTCCCGGGGAGCTGTTTTTT.

The chain uses TRBV5-4 and TRBJ2-1, with 9 bases matching TRBD2. CDR3 length: 17 amino acids. Trimming took 0 bases from V and 7 from J; bases not matched to a gene: 11. Germline CDR1 and CDR2: SGHNT and YYREEE (reference sequence). The CDR3 DNA sequence: TGTGCCAGCAGCTTGGCCCGAGCGGGAGGCTCCCGGAATGAGCAGTTCTTC. Protein sequence: CASSLARAGGSRNEQFF.

The sample holds a few counts of this clone. This rearrangement joins TRBV7-2 to TRBJ2-1; 13 bases align to TRBD2. CDR1 SGHTA and CDR2 FQGNSA come from the germline V gene. V was clipped by 7 bases and J by 12 bases; unmatched bases: 9. The CDR3 covers 14 residues. The CDR3 DNA follows: TGTGCCAGCACCACTAGCGGGAGGGCCGTATGGCAGTTCTTC. This sequence encodes CASTTSGRAVWQFF.

Details on this clone: Other DNA sequences from this sample encode an identical CDR3 as well. V and J are TRBV2 and TRBJ2-6; D gene ambiguous. Trimming removed 1 base from V and 1 base from J, with 2 bases in between. The CDR3 extends over 14 amino acids. The germline V gene encodes CDR1 SNHLY and CDR2 FYNNEI. The CDR3 DNA is TGTGCCAGCAGTGAAGTGTCTGGGGCCAACGTCCTGACTTTC. It yields the protein CASSEVSGANVLTF.

This clone has more than one count but fewer than ten. This chain connects TRBV27 to TRBJ2-7; no definite D call. V lost 5 bases and J lost 6, with 14 bases in between. The CDR3 totals 13 residues. CDR1 and CDR2 (germline): MNHEY, SMNVEV (reference sequence). The CDR3 protein is CASSAITTSEQYF. The CDR3 DNA reads TGTGCCAGCAGTGCAATAACGACAAGCGAGCAGTACTTC.

V gene TRBV5-1 combines with J gene TRBJ2-2; the D is unclear. The CDR3 is made up of 15 amino acids. Germline CDR1 SGHRS, CDR2 YFSETQ. The V end lost 3 bases, the J end lost 0 bases, and 9 bases lay between the germline ends. The CDR3 region is CASSSGRSNTGELFF. The CDR3 region has the DNA TGCGCCAGCAGCTCTGGACGCTCGAACACCGGGGAGCTGTTTTTT. Full variable domain (outside the CDR3, taken from reference TRBV5-1 and TRBJ2-2): KAGVTQTPRYLIKTRGQQVTLSCSPISGHRSVSWYQQTPGQGLQFLFEYFSETQRNKGNFPGRFSGRQFSNSRSEMNVSTLELGDSALYLCASSSGRSNTGELFFGEGSRLTVL.

The chain has TRBV29-1 and TRBJ1-2, with a possible D match to TRBD1 (5 bases). Germline-derived CDR1 and CDR2 are SQVTM and ANQGSEA. Trimming shortened V by 7 bases and J by 0 bases, and 12 bases separated the two germline ends. The length of the CDR3 is 13 residues. The CDR3 bases are TGCAGCGCCCGGCCAGGGTCTAACTATGGCTACACCTTC. This gives the protein CSARPGSNYGYTF.

The sample holds a few counts of this clone. This rearrangement joins TRBV9 to TRBJ2-7; possibly TRBD1 or TRBD2 for D (6 bases each). Germline-derived CDR1 and CDR2 are SGDLS and YYNGEE. The CDR3 spans 14 residues. The V end was cut by 4 bases, the J end by 1 base, with 12 bases between. Here the CDR3 DNA reads TGTGCCAGCAGCCGTAAGGGGGGATCCTACGAGCAGTACTTC. This translates into CASSRKGGSYEQYF.

V and J are TRBV30 and TRBJ2-3, with TRBD2 matching 13 bases. CDR1 and CDR2 from the germline V gene are GTSNPN and SVGIG (reference sequence). The ends lost 2 bases at V and 2 bases at J; junction bases unmatched: 4. The CDR3 spans 16 residues. The CDR3 nucleotides are TGTGCCTGGAGTACGGGACTAGCGGGGAACACAGATACGCAGTATTTT. Translation: CAWSTGLAGNTDTQYF.

The chain has TRBV30 and TRBJ2-7; tentative D call: TRBD1 (5 bases). CDR3 length: 13 amino acids. From germline, CDR1 is GTSNPN and CDR2 SVGIG (reference sequence). Trimming left V 4 bases short and J 6 bases short, with 16 bases between. The CDR3 region is CAWNGRAESEQYF. As DNA, the CDR3 is TGTGCCTGGAACGGCAGGGCAGAATCCGAGCAGTACTTC.

A word on this clone: Distinct nucleotide sequences in the sample also encode this CDR3. The chain has TRBV29-1 and TRBJ2-5; 7 nucleotides align to TRBD2. The CDR3 runs 11 residues. Germline assignment: CDR1 SQVTM and CDR2 ANQGSEA. CDR3 in DNA: TGCAGTGGGGGAGGGAGGGAGACCCAGTACTTC. Its translation is CSGGGRETQYF.

A word on this clone: The sample contains more than one DNA sequence encoding this CDR3. V and J are TRBV30 and TRBJ1-4; a possible D gene is TRBD1 (5 bases). CDR3 length: 12 residues. The V end was cut by 0 bases, the J end by 7 bases, with 6 bases between. Per germline, CDR1 GTSNPN and CDR2 SVGIG (reference sequence). CDR3 residues: CAWSVRGEKLFF. In nucleotides, the CDR3 is TGTGCCTGGAGTGTAAGGGGTGAAAAACTGTTTTTT. The full variable domain, rest sourced from reference TRBV30 and TRBJ1-4, is SQTIHQWPATLVQPVGSPLSLECTVEGTSNPNLYWYRQAAGRGLQLLFYSVGIGQISSEVPQNLSASRPQDRQFILSSKKLLLSDSGFYLCAWSVRGEKLFFGSGTQLSVL.

J is TRBJ2-3 and V is TRBV23-1; 9 nucleotides line up with TRBD1. TRBV23-1 is noted as an ORF with a role that remains uncertain. Germline trimming cut 2 bases from V and 3 bases from J; bases unmatched to any gene: 6. The length of the CDR3 is 16 residues. CDR3 amino acids: CASSQMGQGGTDTQYF. The CDR3 nucleotides are TGCGCCAGCAGTCAAATGGGACAGGGTGGGACAGATACGCAGTATTTT.

V gene TRBV29-1 combines with J gene TRBJ2-5; TRBD2 is a possible D gene (6 bases). From germline, CDR1 is SQVTM and CDR2 ANQGSEA. CDR3 length equals 15 residues. The ends were cut back, 6 bases at V and 5 bases at J, with 22 bases in the middle. In nucleotides, the CDR3 is TGCAGCGTCCGAATACGGGAGTTCCGGGGGGAGACCCAGTACTTC. This codes for CSVRIREFRGETQYF.

This clone was counted only a few times. V usage is TRBV29-1 and J usage is TRBJ1-1; TRBD1 matches 9 bases. This CDR3 has 15 amino acids. The junction had 6 bases not matched to a gene; V was cut back by 3 bases and J by 1 base. The germline gives CDR1 SQVTM, CDR2 ANQGSEA. For the CDR3, the DNA is TGCAGCGTTGATCCGGGACAGGGCACGAACACTGAAGCTTTCTTT. This sequence encodes CSVDPGQGTNTEAFF.

This clone was seen only a few times. This chain links TRBV5-4 with TRBJ2-5; D is undetermined. CDR3 size: 18 residues. V was trimmed by 7 bases and J by 0 bases, leaving 25 bases between them. CDR1 is SGHNT, CDR2 YYREEE, per germline (reference sequence). The CDR3 is CASSRDGFAGQNQETQYF. CDR3 DNA: TGTGCCAGCTCTCGAGACGGCTTTGCAGGTCAGAACCAAGAGACCCAGTACTTC.

This clone was counted between two and nine times. This chain joins TRBV9 and TRBJ2-2; D perhaps matches TRBD1 (6 bases). The germline V gene encodes CDR1 SGDLS and CDR2 YYNGEE. V shed 0 bases and J shed 8 bases, with 17 bases lying between them. The CDR3 covers 16 residues. CDR3 region: CASSVGPEQGPGELFF. The CDR3 DNA reads TGTGCCAGCAGCGTAGGCCCTGAACAGGGCCCAGGGGAGCTGTTTTTT.

The chain has TRBV30 and TRBJ1-1, with D unresolved. Trimming took 2 bases from V and 0 from J, leaving 7 bases between them. Germline CDR1 reads GTSNPN; CDR2 reads SVGIG (reference sequence). The CDR3 extends over 13 amino acids. The CDR3 protein is CAWSMGMNTEAFF. CDR3 coding DNA: TGTGCCTGGAGTATGGGTATGAACACTGAAGCTTTCTTT. Full variable domain (missing parts from reference TRBV30 and TRBJ1-1): SQTIHQWPATLVQPVGSPLSLECTVEGTSNPNLYWYRQAAGRGLQLLFYSVGIGQISSEVPQNLSASRPQDRQFILSSKKLLLSDSGFYLCAWSMGMNTEAFFGQGTRLTVV.

V is TRBV5-1 and J is TRBJ2-2; D is undetermined. Between the trimmed V and J ends, which lost 4 bases and 4 bases, there was a span of 8 bases. Germline V gives CDR1 SGHRS, CDR2 YFSETQ. CDR3 size: 13 residues. CDR3 nucleotide sequence: TGCGCCAGCAGCCAGGCGGTCACCGGGGAGCTGTTTTTT. This encodes CASSQAVTGELFF.

The chain recombines TRBV11-2 with TRBJ2-1, with 11 bases that match TRBD1. J gave up 6 bases and V 5 bases, and 9 bases lay outside the gene matches. This CDR3 has 16 amino acids. From germline, CDR1 is SGHAT and CDR2 FQNNGV. CDR3 in amino acids: CASSQWVGTGGNEQFF. The CDR3 bases are TGTGCCAGCAGCCAATGGGTCGGGACAGGGGGCAATGAGCAGTTCTTC.

V gene TRBV7-2 combines with J gene TRBJ2-5; D is possibly TRBD2 (6 bases). Trimming took off 1 base at V and 4 bases at J, with 13 bases between the two ends. The CDR3 consists of 15 residues. The V gene's germline CDR1 is SGHTA and CDR2 FQGNSA. For the CDR3, the DNA is TGTGCCAGCAGCTTAGGGGGCGCGGGGCCAGAGACCCAGTACTTC. This codes for CASSLGGAGPETQYF.

This clone was counted ten times or more. The CDR3 DNA follows: TGTGCCAGCAGTTCGCAGGGGGAAGACAGCCCCTGGACCCAGTACTTC. It is translated as CASSSQGEDSPWTQYF. This chain joins TRBV28 and TRBJ2-5; 7 bases match TRBD1. The CDR3 consists of 16 residues. Germline V gene data show CDR1 as MDHEN and CDR2 as SYDVKM. After removal of 4 bases from V and 7 bases from J, the junction contained 15 bases not matched to a gene.

This clone was observed once. The genes are TRBV28 and TRBJ1-1, with 8 positions matching TRBD1. The CDR3 runs 13 residues. J was trimmed by 0 bases and V by 6 bases; bases with no gene match: 0. Germline values: CDR1 MDHEN, CDR2 SYDVKM. CDR3 sequence: CASRGQVNTEAFF. The CDR3 DNA reads TGTGCCAGCAGGGGACAGGTGAACACTGAAGCTTTCTTT.

This chain links TRBV27 with TRBJ2-2; 7 nucleotides match TRBD1. Germline CDR1 MNHEY, CDR2 SMNVEV (reference sequence). V lost 7 bases to trimming and J lost 6 bases; unmatched junction nucleotides: 8. The CDR3 has 14 amino acids. CDR3 sequence: CASNPQGYAGELFF. In DNA form, the CDR3 reads TGTGCCAGCAATCCACAGGGGTACGCCGGGGAGCTGTTTTTT.

The chain couples TRBV7-9 to TRBJ2-3; no firm D call. The germline V gene encodes CDR1 SEHNR and CDR2 FQNEAQ (reference sequence). V lost 2 bases and J lost 0, with 9 bases in between. The CDR3 spans 15 residues. CDR3: CASSLQAPSTDTQYF. For the CDR3, the DNA is TGTGCCAGCAGCTTACAGGCCCCGAGCACAGATACGCAGTATTTT.

DNA for the CDR3: TGCGCCAGCAGCCACGCATCCCACCCGGGACAGGACTACGAGCAGTACTTC. As protein: CASSHASHPGQDYEQYF. The V and J genes are TRBV4-1 and TRBJ2-7, with TRBD1 matching over 8 bases. Unmatched junction bases numbered 13, after V lost 3 bases and J lost 3 bases. The CDR3 has 17 residues. Germline values: CDR1 MGHRA, CDR2 YSYEKL.

The sample holds a few counts of this clone. The rearrangement links TRBV5-1 to TRBJ2-1; TRBD2 might be the D (7 bases). Trimming took 7 bases from V and 3 from J, leaving 14 bases between them. The CDR3 runs 14 residues. CDR1 is SGHRS and CDR2 is YFSETQ in the germline V gene. The CDR3 bases are TGCGCCAGCCGGGGGCGGGAGCGCTACAATGAGCAGTTCTTC. It encodes CASRGRERYNEQFF.